The entry below describes one TCR beta chain. Its antigen is not yet known. Base quality data are lacking; no much larger clone is found one base away. V is pruned by 6 bases and J by 2 bases, leaving 2 bases of the junction without a gene match. The CDR3 numbers 15 residues from cysteine through phenylalanine. Solely the CDR3 DNA is kept, with 45 bases framed from the first base. CDR1 and CDR2 are drawn from the germline V gene: MNHEY, SVGAGI. TCRbeta CDR3 regions were amplified from genomic DNA using the immunoSEQ Assay, a bias-controlled multiplex PCR. From the authors' description of their analysis: The number of nucleated cells in each sample was estimated from the amplification of reference gene primers within the assay. Sequence reads were collapsed and filtered to measure the absolute abundance of every unique TCRbeta CDR3 rearrangement. For each sample, productive Simpson clonality was calculated as the square root of Simpson's diversity index across productive rearrangements. TCRdb carries this immuneACCESS record with in-frame sequences only. Its versions omit some clonotypes, under half of them owing to an unresolved V gene in the studies checked, with the rest unexplained. V, J and clone size were drawn from that table, and D and trimming were deduced from the DNA. In all, the sample holds approximately 450,000 clones, and 80% to 90% of those were seen once. Approximately 1.2% of the sample rests with the top ten.

This entry comes from a study of blood T cell repertoires in COVID-19 (dated by TCRdb to about 2020). Looking at the study overall: Samples covering the acute and convalescent phases of COVID-19 were provided by collaborators in the United States, Italy and Spain. The repertoires were released in a freely available public database meant as a resource for research on the immune response to SARS-CoV-2. The samples were drawn from the first 160 participants of the ongoing ImmuneRACE study and from some 1,300 subjects provided by 6 global collaborators. Deeply sampled blood TCRbeta repertoires from subjects exposed to, actively infected with, or recovered from COVID-19 were included in the dataset. Sample metadata almost always included a de-identified subject ID, COVID-19 status, age in years and sex. The material from the prospective study consisted of cDNA or gDNA derived from T cells, B-cell-depleted T cells, or PBMCs. HLA class I and class II types, where available, came from metadata supplied by the sample provider rather than from assay-based typing. What the study reported, not specific to this receptor: The amount of clinical and demographic metadata varied by source and participant and was provided uncurated.

Enrolling through a virtual design, the prospective study's participants ranged in age from about 18 to 100 years and lived across 24 United States geographic areas. To assign participants to cohorts, the prospective study relied on clinical history that participants themselves reported in a screening survey and a study questionnaire. Recovered participants in ImmuneRACE Cohort 3 were defined by two consecutive negative NP/OP PCR tests, clearance by a healthcare professional, or resolution of symptoms. Each participant in the prospective study had whole blood, serum and a nasopharyngeal or oropharyngeal swab collected by mobile phlebotomists. Prospective study participants could optionally give additional blood draws and questionnaires over an approximately 2-month period. Prospective study blood samples were shipped either frozen or at room temperature before DNA extraction.

This clonotype was sampled from a man aged 30 to 45 who had recovered from COVID-19. Recombination connected TRBV6-5 to TRBJ2-3, and TRBD2 aligns with 13 junction nucleotides. Sequencing used PBMCs or T cells enriched from blood (not recorded which). The CDR3 in this case is CASRGLAGATDTQYF. Here is the DNA: TGTGCCAGCAGAGGACTAGCGGGAGCCACAGATACGCAGTATTTT.